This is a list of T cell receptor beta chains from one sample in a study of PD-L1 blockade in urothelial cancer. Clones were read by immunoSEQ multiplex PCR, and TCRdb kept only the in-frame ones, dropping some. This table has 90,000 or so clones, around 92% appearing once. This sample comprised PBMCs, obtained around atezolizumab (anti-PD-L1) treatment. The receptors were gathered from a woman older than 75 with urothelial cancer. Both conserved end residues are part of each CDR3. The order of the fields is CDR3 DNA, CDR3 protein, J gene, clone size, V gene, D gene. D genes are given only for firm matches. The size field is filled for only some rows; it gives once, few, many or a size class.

DNA: TGCGCCAGCAGCTTGGCCGGTGCCAATGAAGCTTTCTTT
CDR3: CASSLAGANEAFF
J: TRBJ1-1
size: NA
V: TRBV5-1
D: NA

DNA: TGCGCCAGCAGCGGGACTCTGGATACGCAGTATTTT
CDR3: CASSGTLDTQYF
J: TRBJ2-3
size: NA
V: TRBV10-2
D: NA

DNA: TGTGCCAGCAGCCGGGACAGGTCCTACGAGCAGTACTTC
CDR3: CASSRDRSYEQYF
J: TRBJ2-7
size: NA
V: TRBV14
D: TRBD1

DNA: TGTGCCAGCAGCCCCAACAGGTTGAACACTGAAGCTTTCTTT
CDR3: CASSPNRLNTEAFF
J: TRBJ1-1
size: NA
V: TRBV11-2
D: NA

DNA: TGTGCCAGCAGCGATGACAATCCGCCTTATGGCTACACCTTC
CDR3: CASSDDNPPYGYTF
J: TRBJ1-2
size: NA
V: TRBV25-1
D: NA

DNA: TGTGCCAGCTCACCCCAGGGTACCGAGCAGTACTTC
CDR3: CASSPQGTEQYF
J: TRBJ2-7
size: NA
V: TRBV18
D: NA

DNA: TGCGCCAGCAGCTTGGACGGGACAGGTCGTTCCGGGGAGCTGTTTTTT
CDR3: CASSLDGTGRSGELFF
J: TRBJ2-2
size: NA
V: TRBV5-1
D: TRBD1

DNA: TGTGCCAGCAGCAAAGGGACAGTCTACAATGAGCAGTTCTTC
CDR3: CASSKGTVYNEQFF
J: TRBJ2-1
size: many
V: TRBV7-9
D: TRBD1

DNA: TGCAGCGTTGGACAGGCAAGCTACGAGCAGTACTTC
CDR3: CSVGQASYEQYF
J: TRBJ2-7
size: NA
V: TRBV29-1
D: NA

DNA: TGTGCCAGCTCTCCAGGGGTCGCAGGCAATCAGCCCCAGCATTTT
CDR3: CASSPGVAGNQPQHF
J: TRBJ1-5
size: NA
V: TRBV9
D: NA

DNA: TGTGCCAGCAGTCCGGGATCAGATACGCAGTATTTT
CDR3: CASSPGSDTQYF
J: TRBJ2-3
size: once
V: TRBV28
D: NA

DNA: TGTGCCAGCAGCTCACCGGGATCGACGATGAACACTGAAGCTTTCTTT
CDR3: CASSSPGSTMNTEAFF
J: TRBJ1-1
size: NA
V: TRBV5-4
D: NA

DNA: TGCAGCGTCCTTAGGGACAGCTATGGCTACACCTTC
CDR3: CSVLRDSYGYTF
J: TRBJ1-2
size: NA
V: TRBV29-1
D: TRBD1

DNA: TGCGCCAGCAGACCCCCGGGACTAGCGGGCAATGAGCAGTTCTTC
CDR3: CASRPPGLAGNEQFF
J: TRBJ2-1
size: NA
V: TRBV5-1
D: TRBD2

DNA: TGTGCCACCAGCAGCCGGGGAATGATAGATACGCAGTATTTT
CDR3: CATSSRGMIDTQYF
J: TRBJ2-3
size: NA
V: TRBV15
D: NA

DNA: TGTGCCAGCAGTGGACGACTAGCGTCTCTGTCCTACGAGCAGTACTTC
CDR3: CASSGRLASLSYEQYF
J: TRBJ2-7
size: NA
V: TRBV25-1
D: TRBD2

DNA: TGTGCCAGCAGCGTTGAGGGTATCGGCAATCAGCCCCAGCATTTT
CDR3: CASSVEGIGNQPQHF
J: TRBJ1-5
size: few
V: TRBV9
D: NA

DNA: TGTGCCACCAGCAGAGGGTCCGGACTAGCGGTATACGGGGTGTATTTT
CDR3: CATSRGSGLAVYGVYF
J: TRBJ2-3
size: NA
V: TRBV15
D: TRBD2

DNA: TGTGCCTGGAGTGTAAGTGGACTAGCGGGCAATGAGCAGTTCTTC
CDR3: CAWSVSGLAGNEQFF
J: TRBJ2-1
size: NA
V: TRBV30
D: TRBD2

DNA: TGCGCCAGCAGCTCTCGACAGGGGGCTAATGAAAAACTGTTTTTT
CDR3: CASSSRQGANEKLFF
J: TRBJ1-4
size: NA
V: TRBV5-1
D: TRBD1

DNA: TGTGCCAGCAGCCAAGTAGACTCCTACGAGCAGTACTTC
CDR3: CASSQVDSYEQYF
J: TRBJ2-7
size: NA
V: TRBV4-2
D: NA

DNA: TGTGCCAGCAGTCGGACAGGGCCCAACGTCCTGACTTTC
CDR3: CASSRTGPNVLTF
J: TRBJ2-6
size: NA
V: TRBV28
D: TRBD1

DNA: TGTGCCAGCAGCTCAGGGTTGCCCGGGGAGCTGTTTTTT
CDR3: CASSSGLPGELFF
J: TRBJ2-2
size: NA
V: TRBV11-2
D: NA

DNA: TGTGCCAGTAGTATCCGGGACAGGGTTGGCGGAAAACTGTTTTTT
CDR3: CASSIRDRVGGKLFF
J: TRBJ1-4
size: NA
V: TRBV19
D: TRBD1

DNA: TGTGCCTGGACTAATACTAACTATGGCTACACCTTC
CDR3: CAWTNTNYGYTF
J: TRBJ1-2
size: NA
V: TRBV30
D: NA

DNA: TGTGCCAGCAGTCCCACTGACAGGGGGCGTAGAAATGAGCAGTTCTTC
CDR3: CASSPTDRGRRNEQFF
J: TRBJ2-1
size: NA
V: TRBV27
D: TRBD1

DNA: TGTGCCAGCAGCTGGGGACAGACCTTGAACACTGAAGCTTTCTTT
CDR3: CASSWGQTLNTEAFF
J: TRBJ1-1
size: NA
V: TRBV11-2
D: TRBD1

DNA: TGTGCCAGCAGTGCATCTCCCGGGGTAAGGCAGTACTTC
CDR3: CASSASPGVRQYF
J: TRBJ2-7
size: few
V: TRBV27
D: NA

DNA: TGTGCTAGTGGTTTGGGGCAGGGGAGTCAGCAGGGAGAGACCCAGTACTTC
CDR3: CASGLGQGSQQGETQYF
J: TRBJ2-5
size: NA
V: TRBV12-5
D: NA

DNA: TGTGCCAGCAGTGACGGGACAGGGGGCTCCTACAATGAGCAGTTCTTC
CDR3: CASSDGTGGSYNEQFF
J: TRBJ2-1
size: NA
V: TRBV2
D: TRBD1

DNA: TGTGCCAGCAGCACATCCCGGGACAGCGAAGCTTTCTTT
CDR3: CASSTSRDSEAFF
J: TRBJ1-1
size: NA
V: TRBV11-3
D: TRBD1

DNA: TGTGCCAGTAGGGGGGACCAGACAGGCCTCATGAACACTGAAGCTTTCTTT
CDR3: CASRGDQTGLMNTEAFF
J: TRBJ1-1
size: NA
V: TRBV19
D: NA

DNA: TGTGCCAGCAACAAAGCGGGAGGGCAGGACGGGGAGCTGTTTTTT
CDR3: CASNKAGGQDGELFF
J: TRBJ2-2
size: NA
V: TRBV6-5
D: TRBD2

DNA: TGTGCCAGCAGCCGGGACAGCCTCTCTTATGGCTACACCTTC
CDR3: CASSRDSLSYGYTF
J: TRBJ1-2
size: few
V: TRBV27
D: TRBD1

DNA: TGTGCCAGCAGTGAAGGTGGGGGCAGCGGGGGCTACAATGAGCAGTTCTTC
CDR3: CASSEGGGSGGYNEQFF
J: TRBJ2-1
size: NA
V: TRBV6-1
D: TRBD2

DNA: TGTGCCACCAGCGTTTCAGGGGGGATTACCGCTTTCTTT
CDR3: CATSVSGGITAFF
J: TRBJ1-1
size: NA
V: TRBV15
D: TRBD1

DNA: TGTGCCAGCAGCCGCGCACCCTTTCTGACAGCCCCATGGGGCTACACCTTC
CDR3: CASSRAPFLTAPWGYTF
J: TRBJ1-2
size: NA
V: TRBV11-3
D: NA

DNA: TGTGCCAGCAGCGTGACTAGCGGCTACGAGCAGTACTTC
CDR3: CASSVTSGYEQYF
J: TRBJ2-7
size: NA
V: TRBV7-8
D: TRBD2

DNA: TGTGCCAGCAGCGAGGAAGCGGGAGGGCTATCCAATGAGCAGTTCTTC
CDR3: CASSEEAGGLSNEQFF
J: TRBJ2-1
size: NA
V: TRBV9
D: TRBD2

DNA: TGTGCCAGCAGCTTAGTCTCGGCGGGGGCTTTTCAGCCCCAGCATTTT
CDR3: CASSLVSAGAFQPQHF
J: TRBJ1-5
size: NA
V: TRBV7-2
D: NA

DNA: TGCGCCAGCAGCTTGGGTAGCGGGAGGTACGAGCAGTACTTC
CDR3: CASSLGSGRYEQYF
J: TRBJ2-7
size: NA
V: TRBV5-1
D: TRBD2

DNA: TGCAGCGTTATGGTTATCAGCTCTGGGGCCAACGTCCTGACTTTC
CDR3: CSVMVISSGANVLTF
J: TRBJ2-6
size: NA
V: TRBV29-1
D: NA

DNA: TGTGCCAGCAGTATTATAAGGGGAAGCTATGGCTACACCTTC
CDR3: CASSIIRGSYGYTF
J: TRBJ1-2
size: NA
V: TRBV28
D: NA

DNA: TGTGCCAGCAGCCTTCGAACTACCGACAATGAGCAGTTCTTC
CDR3: CASSLRTTDNEQFF
J: TRBJ2-1
size: NA
V: TRBV9
D: NA

DNA: TGTGCCACCAGCAGAGGAACAATCAATGAGCAGTTCTTC
CDR3: CATSRGTINEQFF
J: TRBJ2-1
size: NA
V: TRBV15
D: NA